A single sample is the source of the 13 T cell receptor beta chains below, sequenced in a study of blood T cell repertoires in COVID-19. The repertoire was sequenced with immunoSEQ multiplex PCR; TCRdb's copy has only in-frame clones and lacks some. The table lists roughly 73,000 clones, more than 75% of them singletons. The sequenced sample consisted of peripheral blood. The receptors were sampled from a woman of 80 years or more with active or convalescent COVID-19.

The chain carries TRBV11-2 and TRBJ2-2; 8 bases are shared with TRBD1. This CDR3 comprises 15 residues. Germline CDR1 reads SGHAT; CDR2 reads FQNNGV. Trimming removed 5 bases from V and 7 bases from J; junction bases left unmatched: 9. CDR3 sequence reads: CASSPDRGRGGELFF. In DNA form, the CDR3 reads TGTGCCAGCAGCCCCGACAGGGGCCGTGGCGGGGAGCTGTTTTTT.

This clone was detected a few times. The J gene is TRBJ1-1, the V gene TRBV11-2; D is perhaps TRBD1 (5 bases). The CDR3 loop spans 15 amino acids. Germline V CDR1 and CDR2: SGHAT, FQNNGV. The V end was cut by 1 base, the J end by 4 bases, with 13 bases between. CDR3 sequence reads: CASSLVNRFLTEAFF. As DNA, the CDR3 is TGTGCCAGCAGCTTAGTCAACAGGTTCCTCACTGAAGCTTTCTTT. Filled out from reference TRBV11-2 and TRBJ1-1, the complete variable domain reads EAGVAQSPRYKIIEKRQSVAFWCNPISGHATLYWYQQILGQGPKLLIQFQNNGVVDDSQLPKDRFSAERLKGVDSTLKIQPAKLEDSAVYLCASSLVNRFLTEAFFGQGTRLTVV.

There are a few counts of this clone. This chain joins TRBV4-2 and TRBJ2-7, with 8 bases fitting TRBD2. This CDR3 contains 16 residues. Germline V gives CDR1 LGHNA, CDR2 YNFKEQ. V trimming: 1 base; J trimming: 1 base; junction bases outside the gene matches: 6. In nucleotides, the CDR3 is TGTGCCAGCAGCCAAGCCCCCGGGGGGGCATCCTACGAGCAGTACTTC. Protein product: CASSQAPGGASYEQYF.

The table lists this clone with a count of one. This chain uses TRBV28 with TRBJ1-1; tentative D call: TRBD1 (6 bases). V shed 5 bases and J shed 8 bases, with 18 bases lying between them. In germline, CDR1 is MDHEN, CDR2 SYDVKM. There are 14 residues in the CDR3. The CDR3 sequence is CASSRRGGFREAFF. CDR3 in DNA: TGTGCCAGCAGTCGGAGGGGGGGTTTCAGGGAAGCTTTCTTT.

The rearrangement uses TRBV19 and TRBJ2-7, with no clear D. V shed 3 bases and J shed 3 bases, with 12 bases lying between them. The CDR3 sequence is 14 residues long. The germline CDR1 and CDR2 sequences are LNHDA and SQIVND (reference sequence). The CDR3 DNA reads as TGTGCCAGTAGTATCCAGGTTGGTAGCTACGAGCAGTACTTC. Its protein is CASSIQVGSYEQYF. Using reference TRBV19 and TRBJ2-7 for the parts outside the CDR3, the full variable domain is DGGITQSPKYLFRKEGQNVTLSCEQNLNHDAMYWYRQDPGQGLRLIYYSQIVNDFQKGDIAEGYSVSREKKESFPLTVTSAQKNPTAFYLCASSIQVGSYEQYFGPGTRLTVT.

This sequence joins TRBV19 and TRBJ2-4; possible D gene TRBD2, 5 bases. Germline V gene data show CDR1 as LNHDA and CDR2 as SQIVND (reference sequence). The CDR3 has 11 residues. This CDR3 reads CATAVVGNQYF. The CDR3 bases are TGTGCGACGGCTGTGGTCGGGAATCAGTACTTC.

This rearrangement joins TRBV11-2 to TRBJ2-7, with D maybe TRBD1 (5 bases). The CDR3 sequence is 16 residues long. The V end lost 3 bases, the J end lost 3 bases, and 18 bases lay between the germline ends. CDR1 and CDR2 (germline): SGHAT, FQNNGV. CDR3 sequence reads: CASSFLQGRSRYEQYF. In nucleotides, the CDR3 is TGTGCCAGCAGCTTCCTCCAGGGCAGGTCGCGCTACGAGCAGTACTTC.

The V gene is TRBV12-3 or TRBV12-4, the J gene TRBJ2-5; D not certain. This CDR3 comprises 13 residues. V dropped 6 bases and J dropped 3 bases, with 11 bases sitting between them. CDR3 nucleotide sequence: TGTGCCAGCAGGACTCGAGCAAAAGAGACCCAGTACTTC. It is translated as CASRTRAKETQYF.

The J gene is TRBJ1-3, the V gene TRBV5-1, with D hard to call. Trimming removed 2 bases at V and 0 bases at J, with 12 bases between. The CDR3 consists of 16 residues. The germline CDR1 and CDR2 sequences are SGHRS and YFSETQ. The CDR3 DNA sequence: TGCGCCAGCAGCTTTGGCAGTACAGCCTCTGGAAACACCATATATTTT. Its translation is CASSFGSTASGNTIYF.

The chain has TRBV4-3 and TRBJ2-7, with a tentative D call TRBD2 (6 bases). V was trimmed by 4 bases and J by 6 bases, leaving 16 bases between them. This CDR3 region has 14 residues. Germline CDR1 is LGHNA and CDR2 is YSLEER. Here the CDR3 DNA reads TGCGCCAGCAGCCTCGGGCGGGGCGTCGGCGAGCAGTACTTC. Encoded protein: CASSLGRGVGEQYF.

This clone has only one observation. This chain uses TRBV28 with TRBJ2-7; D is unresolved. V was shortened by 3 bases and J by 7 bases, with 19 bases between the two germline ends. The CDR3 length is 15 residues. Looked up from germline, CDR1 is MDHEN and CDR2 is SYDVKM. DNA for the CDR3: TGTGCCAGCAGTTTTTTGACCCGCCGGATGACTGAGCAGTACTTC. Encoded protein: CASSFLTRRMTEQYF. The full variable domain, with the rest looked up from reference TRBV28 and TRBJ2-7, is DVKVTQSSRYLVKRTGEKVFLECVQDMDHENMFWYRQDPGLGLRLIYFSYDVKMKEKGDIPEGYSVSREKKERFSLILESASTNQTSMYLCASSFLTRRMTEQYFGPGTRLTVT.

The chain combines TRBV2 with TRBJ1-6; 10 nucleotides agree with TRBD1. Germline trimming cut 5 bases from V and 9 bases from J; bases unmatched to any gene: 7. The germline V gene encodes CDR1 SNHLY and CDR2 FYNNEI. This CDR3 comprises 15 residues. CDR3 protein: CASSPDRGMSSPLHF. The CDR3 DNA is TGTGCCAGCAGTCCGGACAGGGGGATGAGTTCACCCCTCCACTTT.

The gene calls are TRBV6-5 and TRBJ2-7; 11 positions match TRBD1. CDR1 is MNHEY and CDR2 is SVGAGI in the germline V gene. The CDR3 has 15 amino acids. The J segment lost 1 base and the V segment lost 6 bases, leaving 5 bases of the junction unmatched. The CDR3 sequence: CASSTRDRGSYEQYF. DNA for the CDR3: TGTGCCAGCAGCACCCGGGACAGGGGGTCCTACGAGCAGTACTTC.